The rows below give T cell receptor beta chains drawn from one sample of a study of Graves' ophthalmopathy and Graves' hyperthyroidism. Via MiXCR, TCRdb re-called the multiplex PCR reads, giving one row per CDR3 protein. In the table there are 560,000 or so distinct CDR3 sequences, just under 40% of which are singletons. The sequenced sample consisted of peripheral blood or thyroid tissue (not recorded which). The source of these receptors is an adult man with Graves' hyperthyroidism. CDR3s include the opening cysteine and the closing phenylalanine or tryptophan. The order of the fields is clone size, J gene, V gene, D gene, CDR3 protein, CDR3 DNA. The D gene is left open where the match is weak. Rows may omit the clone size; those that give it use once, few, many or a size class.

>few|TRBJ1-1|TRBV10-3|-
CAISEGSPPWAFF
TGTGCCATCAGTGAAGGAAGTCCCCCGTGGGCTTTCTTT
>few|TRBJ2-3|TRBV7-9|TRBD1
CASSLIFQGDTDTQYF
TGTGCCAGCAGCTTAATTTTCCAGGGGGACACAGATACGCAGTATTTT
>many|TRBJ2-5|TRBV6-5|-
CASSYSRAEETQYF
TGTGCCAGCAGTTACTCGAGGGCAGAAGAGACCCAGTACTTC
>-|TRBJ2-5|TRBV2|TRBD2
CASKVFGLAGVETQYF
TGTGCCAGCAAAGTTTTTGGACTAGCGGGAGTGGAGACCCAGTACTTC
>many|TRBJ2-5|TRBV7-6|-
CASSLEGFIGPQETQYF
TGTGCCAGCAGCTTAGAAGGATTCATAGGGCCCCAAGAGACCCAGTACTTC
>-|TRBJ2-5|TRBV29-1|TRBD1
CSVEAGQGWETQYF
TGCAGCGTTGAGGCGGGACAGGGGTGGGAGACCCAGTACTTC
>-|TRBJ1-5|TRBV27|-
CASSLKVGGQPQHF
TGTGCCAGCAGTTTAAAGGTCGGGGGCCAGCCCCAGCATTTT
>few|TRBJ1-1|TRBV7-9|-
CASSSPGGGLTEAFF
TGTGCCAGCAGCTCTCCGGGGGGGGGGCTCACTGAAGCTTTCTTT
>many|TRBJ2-5|TRBV12-3/TRBV12-4|TRBD1
CASSSAGGDETQYF
TGTGCCAGCAGCTCCGCAGGGGGCGATGAGACCCAGTACTTC
>many|TRBJ2-6|TRBV25-1|-
CASSGPIHSGANVLTF
TGTGCCAGCAGTGGACCGATCCACTCTGGGGCCAACGTCCTGACTTTC
>-|TRBJ1-6|TRBV14|-
CASSQELRESALHF
TGTGCCAGCAGCCAAGAGTTACGGGAATCAGCCCTCCACTTT
>-|TRBJ1-1|TRBV13|-
CASSRTGGDNEAFF
TGTGCCAGCAGCCGGACGGGGGGGGACAATGAAGCTTTCTTT
>many|TRBJ2-2|TRBV2|-
CASSAEGVTNTGELFF
TGTGCCAGCAGTGCGGAGGGGGTTACGAACACCGGGGAGCTGTTTTTT
>many|TRBJ1-6|TRBV10-3|-
CAISVARQPKPLHF
TGTGCCATCAGTGTAGCGAGACAGCCGAAACCCCTCCACTTT
>-|TRBJ1-2|TRBV7-2|TRBD1
CASSLVVSRGRRGYTF
TGTGCCAGCAGCTTAGTAGTTTCCAGGGGGCGTCGAGGCTACACCTTC
>-|TRBJ2-7|TRBV19|-
CASSSNRQNGEQYF
TGTGCCAGTAGTAGTAACCGGCAAAACGGCGAGCAGTACTTC
>once|TRBJ1-2|TRBV9|-
CASSVGPDSGNTF
TGTGCCAGCAGCGTAGGTCCAGACTCTGGAAACACCTTC
>-|TRBJ1-5|TRBV20-1|-
CSASDPQGRNQPQHF
TGCAGTGCTAGTGATCCTCAGGGTCGCAATCAGCCCCAGCATTTT
>-|TRBJ2-7|TRBV7-3|-
CASSLGQGTIPHEQYF
TGTGCCAGCAGCCTAGGGCAGGGGACGATCCCTCACGAGCAGTACTTC
>-|TRBJ2-5|TRBV24-1|-
CATSYRESPQETQYF
TGTGCCACCAGCTACCGGGAGTCCCCTCAAGAGACCCAGTACTTC
>-|TRBJ1-1|TRBV29-1|-
CSVDVMDTEAFF
TGCAGCGTTGACGTGATGGACACTGAAGCTTTCTTT
>-|TRBJ1-2|TRBV7-9|TRBD1
CASNSQGGSGNTF
TGTGCCAGCAACTCACAGGGGGGCTCTGGAAACACCTTC
>many|TRBJ1-2|TRBV19|-
CASSTRQANYGYTF
TGTGCCAGTAGTACCCGACAAGCTAACTATGGCTACACCTTC
>-|TRBJ2-3|TRBV20-1|-
CSARSGYTDTQYF
TGCAGTGCTAGATCCGGCTACACAGATACGCAGTATTTT
>-|TRBJ2-5|TRBV7-9|TRBD1
CASSACPTGDRETQYF
TGTGCCAGCAGTGCTTGCCCGACAGGGGATCGGGAGACCCAGTACTTC
>few|TRBJ1-6|TRBV30|-
CAWSEHRGSPLHF
TGTGCCTGGAGCGAACACCGGGGTTCACCCCTCCACTTT